Described below is a single TCR beta chain sequence and its context. The time point: healthy volunteer bleed at 2 weeks. Unfractionated whole blood yielded the extracted total RNA. These data come from a study of human T cells and chemical hapten exposure. Individual cDNA molecules (in the library) carried attached unique molecular identifiers. Each CDR3 protein is one row after TCRdb ran MiXCR on the RACE reads. Of 75,000 to 100,000 distinct CDR3 sequences in the sample, approximately 10% were seen once. Material: whole blood. The TCR originated in a female donor in good health. Some clones in this sample may be carry-over from other donors' samples.

DNA of the CDR3: TGTGCCAGCAGCCGAGGACTAGCGGTCTACAATGAGCAGTTCTTC. This codes for CASSRGLAVYNEQFF. V usage is TRBV7-2 and J usage is TRBJ2-1, with 10 positions matching TRBD2. This CDR3 region has 15 residues. From germline, CDR1 is SGHTA and CDR2 FQGNSA. V lost 5 bases and J lost 3; bases outside the gene matches: 4.